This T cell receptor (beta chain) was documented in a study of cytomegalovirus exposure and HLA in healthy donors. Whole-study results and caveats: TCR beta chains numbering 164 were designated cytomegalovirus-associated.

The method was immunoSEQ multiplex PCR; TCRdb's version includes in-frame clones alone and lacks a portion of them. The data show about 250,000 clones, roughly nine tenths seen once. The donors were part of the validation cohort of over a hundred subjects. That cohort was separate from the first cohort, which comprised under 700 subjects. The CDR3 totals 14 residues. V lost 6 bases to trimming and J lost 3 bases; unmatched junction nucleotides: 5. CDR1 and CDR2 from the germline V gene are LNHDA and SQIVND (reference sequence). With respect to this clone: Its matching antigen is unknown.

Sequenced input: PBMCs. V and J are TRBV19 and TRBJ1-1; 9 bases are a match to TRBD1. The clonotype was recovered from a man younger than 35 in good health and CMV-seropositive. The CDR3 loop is CASRNRGRDTEAFF. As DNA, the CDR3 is TGTGCCAGTAGAAACAGGGGGCGAGACACTGAAGCTTTCTTT.